One sample yielded the 17 T cell receptor beta chains listed below, sequenced in a study of shared clonotypes between healthy human individuals. Using immunoSEQ multiplex PCR, the repertoire was profiled, and TCRdb retains in-frame clones only, with some absent. Seen here are around 510,000 clones, 90% to 96% observed once, and the top ten hold about 0.06%. Specimen: naive CD4+ T cells sorted from blood. The subset: CD45RA+ positively selected. The source of these receptors is a woman in her twenties or thirties in good health.

V is TRBV7-3 and J is TRBJ2-5, with D hard to call. Germline values: CDR1 SGHTA, CDR2 FQGTGA. There are 13 residues in the CDR3. Deletions cut 2 bases from V and 0 bases from J, with 4 bases between. Here the CDR3 DNA reads TGTGCCAGCAGCTTACGGTACCAAGAGACCCAGTACTTC. This gives the protein CASSLRYQETQYF.

This clone has a single count. This chain connects TRBV10-2 to TRBJ2-1; D is possibly TRBD1 (6 bases). The germline V gene encodes CDR1 WSHSY and CDR2 SAAADI. Between the trimmed V and J ends, which lost 4 bases and 6 bases, there was a span of 13 bases. This CDR3 region has 14 residues. The CDR3 protein is CASSGGQLFNEQFF. The CDR3 DNA follows: TGCGCCAGCAGTGGAGGACAGCTATTCAATGAGCAGTTCTTC.

This clone was picked up one time. V is TRBV2 and J is TRBJ1-5; 7 bases are shared with TRBD1. CDR1 is SNHLY, CDR2 FYNNEI, per germline. CDR3 length: 15 amino acids. With 7 bases clipped from V and 2 bases from J, the junction kept 8 bases outside the gene matches. This CDR3 reads CASTSRDRGNQPQHF. In DNA form, the CDR3 reads TGTGCCAGCACTTCCCGAGACAGGGGCAATCAGCCCCAGCATTTT.

The chain couples TRBV7-2 to TRBJ2-7; D call uncertain. CDR1 is SGHTA and CDR2 is FQGNSA in the germline V gene. V dropped 0 bases and J dropped 2 bases, with 8 bases sitting between them. The CDR3 is 14 residues long. The CDR3 DNA reads as TGTGCCAGCAGCTTAGCGGGAACACCCTACGAGCAGTACTTC. Translated, it gives CASSLAGTPYEQYF.

The chain links TRBV7-2 to TRBJ2-5, with D unresolved. V gave up 6 bases and J gave up 1 base, with 9 bases separating them. The CDR3 contains 13 residues. Germline values: CDR1 SGHTA, CDR2 FQGNSA. DNA of the CDR3: TGTGCCAGCAGTTATCCGGCCCAAGAGACCCAGTACTTC. Protein: CASSYPAQETQYF.

This chain uses TRBV4-1 with TRBJ2-1; perhaps TRBD2 as D (5 bases). The germline V and J ends were trimmed by 3 bases and 0 bases, with 12 bases remaining between them. Germline V gene sequence: CDR1 MGHRA, CDR2 YSYEKL. The CDR3 runs 16 residues. This CDR3 is CASSHPGRSSYNEQFF. CDR3 sequence (DNA): TGCGCCAGCAGCCACCCGGGAAGGAGCTCCTACAATGAGCAGTTCTTC.

The chain couples TRBV6-1 to TRBJ1-6; D gene ambiguous. CDR1 MNHNS and CDR2 SASEGT come from the germline V gene. This CDR3 contains 17 residues. Trimming pared 4 bases from V and 1 base from J, leaving 14 bases between. CDR3 nucleotides: TGTGCCAGCAGTGCCCGTCCCGTGACATCCTATAATTCACCCCTCCACTTT. Protein sequence: CASSARPVTSYNSPLHF.

The genes are TRBV5-1 and TRBJ2-7; TRBD2 matches 7 bases. The CDR3 runs 15 residues. Germline V gene sequence: CDR1 SGHRS, CDR2 YFSETQ. The V and J ends lost 7 bases and 2 bases, in that order; junction bases with no gene match: 12. The CDR3 reads CASALLAVDTYEQYF. The CDR3 DNA reads TGCGCCAGCGCCCTCCTAGCGGTAGATACCTACGAGCAGTACTTC.

In its sample, this clone was seen once. DNA for the CDR3: TGTGCCAGTAGTTATCTACCGGGAACCTACGAGCAGTACTTC. It encodes CASSYLPGTYEQYF. V gene TRBV19 combines with J gene TRBJ2-7, with a possible D match to TRBD2 (5 bases). The V end lost 5 bases, the J end lost 2 bases, and 13 bases lay between the germline ends. CDR3 length: 14 residues. Germline V gene data show CDR1 as LNHDA and CDR2 as SQIVND (reference sequence).

This chain connects TRBV10-3 to TRBJ2-5; possible D gene TRBD2, 6 bases. The germline V gene has CDR1 ENHRY and CDR2 SYGVKD. V lost 10 bases and J 1 base, leaving 13 bases between the germline ends. CDR3 length equals 13 residues. The CDR3 sequence: CATLGGIQETQYF. The CDR3 DNA sequence: TGTGCCACTCTAGGCGGGATCCAAGAGACCCAGTACTTC.

This clone showed up just once. The J gene is TRBJ2-1, the V gene TRBV5-1; 14 nucleotides line up with TRBD2. Germline values: CDR1 SGHRS, CDR2 YFSETQ. This CDR3 has 16 residues. V trimming: 8 bases; J trimming: 7 bases; junction bases outside the gene matches: 11. Here the CDR3 DNA reads TGCGCCAGTAATCAAGGGACTAGCGGGAGTCTAAATGAGCAGTTCTTC. It codes for CASNQGTSGSLNEQFF.

The gene calls are TRBV6-1 and TRBJ2-7; tentatively, D is TRBD1 (5 bases). V lost 3 bases and J lost 2, with 11 bases in between. CDR3 size: 14 residues. Looked up from germline, CDR1 is MNHNS and CDR2 is SASEGT. Written as DNA, the CDR3 is TGTGCCAGCAGTGATAATAAGGGGCCCTACGAGCAGTACTTC. It yields the protein CASSDNKGPYEQYF.

V usage is TRBV11-1 and J usage is TRBJ1-1; TRBD1 might be the D (6 bases). Deletions cut 3 bases from V and 1 base from J, with 12 bases between. This CDR3 contains 15 residues. CDR1 and CDR2 (germline): SGHAT, FQDESV (reference sequence). CDR3 nucleotide sequence: TGTGCCAGCAGCTTGCACTGGGGGCCGAACACTGAAGCTTTCTTT. Amino acid sequence: CASSLHWGPNTEAFF.

J is TRBJ1-2 and V is TRBV27, with D possibly being TRBD1 (5 bases). The CDR3 runs 14 residues. The ends were cut back, 8 bases at V and 5 bases at J, with 18 bases in the middle. Germline assignment: CDR1 MNHEY and CDR2 SMNVEV (reference sequence). CDR3 in amino acids: CASGKGDQRYGYTF. In DNA, the CDR3 is TGTGCCAGCGGGAAAGGGGACCAGCGTTATGGCTACACCTTC.

This clone was seen a few times. The J gene is TRBJ2-2, the V gene TRBV10-2; no clear D gene. There are 11 residues in the CDR3. Germline V CDR1 and CDR2: WSHSY, SAAADI. The V and J ends lost 7 bases and 4 bases respectively, with 4 bases between them. CDR3 amino acids: CASKSTGELFF. DNA of the CDR3: TGCGCCAGCAAGTCCACCGGGGAGCTGTTTTTT.

This chain links TRBV28 with TRBJ2-1, with 14 bases lining up with TRBD2. CDR3 length: 16 amino acids. With 5 bases clipped from V and 5 bases from J, the junction kept 5 bases outside the gene matches. Germline V gives CDR1 MDHEN, CDR2 SYDVKM. CDR3 region: CASSPTGLAGDNEQFF. The CDR3 DNA is TGTGCCAGCAGTCCCACGGGACTAGCGGGGGACAATGAGCAGTTCTTC.

The CDR3 reads CASSEAWRNSRMWQPQHF. For the CDR3, the DNA is TGTGCCAGCAGTGAAGCATGGAGGAACAGCCGCATGTGGCAGCCCCAGCATTTT. The V and J genes are TRBV6-1 and TRBJ1-5; D is unresolved. The CDR3 length is 18 residues. Trimming took off 0 bases at V and 7 bases at J, with 22 bases between the two ends. CDR1 and CDR2 from the germline V gene are MNHNS and SASEGT.